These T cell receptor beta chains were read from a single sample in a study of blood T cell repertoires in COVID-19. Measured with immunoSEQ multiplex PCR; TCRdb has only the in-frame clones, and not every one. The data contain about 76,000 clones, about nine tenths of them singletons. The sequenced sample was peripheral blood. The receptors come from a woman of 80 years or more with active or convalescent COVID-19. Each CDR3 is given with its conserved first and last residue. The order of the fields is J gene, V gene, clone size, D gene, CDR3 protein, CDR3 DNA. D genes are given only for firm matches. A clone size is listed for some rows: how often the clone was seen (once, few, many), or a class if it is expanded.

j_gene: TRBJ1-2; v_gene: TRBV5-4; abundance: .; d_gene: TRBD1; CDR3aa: CASSPGTGWASYGYTF; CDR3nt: TGTGCCAGCAGCCCCGGGACAGGGTGGGCCTCCTATGGCTACACCTTC
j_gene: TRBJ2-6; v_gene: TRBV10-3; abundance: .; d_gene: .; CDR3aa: CAISPGSPGANVLTF; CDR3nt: TGTGCCATCAGTCCGGGGAGTCCCGGGGCCAACGTCCTGACTTTC
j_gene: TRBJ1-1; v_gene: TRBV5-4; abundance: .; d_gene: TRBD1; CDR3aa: CASSSGDRDLKTAAFF; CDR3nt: TGTGCCAGCAGCTCGGGGGACAGGGACTTGAAGACTGCAGCTTTCTTT
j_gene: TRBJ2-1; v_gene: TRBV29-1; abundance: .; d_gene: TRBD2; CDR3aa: CSVEDYPSGVDEQFF; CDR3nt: TGCAGCGTTGAAGACTACCCTAGCGGGGTTGATGAGCAGTTCTTC
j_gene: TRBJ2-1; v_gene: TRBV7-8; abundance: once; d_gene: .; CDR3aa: CASRLTNSNEQFF; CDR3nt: TGTGCCAGCAGATTAACGAACTCCAATGAGCAGTTCTTC
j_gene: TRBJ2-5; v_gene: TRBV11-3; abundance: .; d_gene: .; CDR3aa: CASSLAGGRGETQYF; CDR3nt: TGTGCCAGCAGCTTAGCGGGGGGCCGGGGAGAGACCCAGTACTTC
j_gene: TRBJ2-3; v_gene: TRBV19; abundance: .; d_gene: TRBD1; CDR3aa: CASSTLSQGGVFNTQYF; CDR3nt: TGTGCCAGTAGTACCCTTTCCCAAGGGGGCGTTTTTAATACGCAGTATTTT
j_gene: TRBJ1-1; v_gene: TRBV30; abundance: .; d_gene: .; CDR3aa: CAWRDTGITLNTEAFF; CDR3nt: TGTGCCTGGAGGGATACAGGGATTACCCTGAACACTGAAGCTTTCTTT
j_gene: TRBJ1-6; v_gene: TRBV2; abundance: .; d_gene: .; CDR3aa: CASSERQTFNSPLHF; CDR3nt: TGTGCCAGCAGTGAGAGGCAGACCTTTAATTCACCCCTCCACTTT
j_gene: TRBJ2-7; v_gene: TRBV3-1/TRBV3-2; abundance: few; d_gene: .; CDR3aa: CASSQTEEQYF; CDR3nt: TGTGCCAGCAGCCAAACTGAAGAGCAGTACTTC